Here is one T cell receptor (beta chain) with its context. Its antigen remains unknown. For each CDR3 protein, TCRdb gives one entry from its re-call of the 5' RACE reads, without DNA. The sample table sets out approximately 120,000 distinct CDR3 sequences. The data were taken from a study of monozygotic twins with inflammatory bowel disease. Study outcomes and limitations: Twins with IBD were found to have lower TCRbeta diversity (inverse Simpson) than healthy co-twins.

The CDR3 has 17 amino acids. Germline CDR1 reads SGHRS; CDR2 reads YFSETQ. The J gene is TRBJ2-2, the V gene TRBV5-1; there is no DNA to check the TCRdb D call of TRBD1. Input material: blood. The source is a human donor with ulcerative colitis or Crohn's disease, or a healthy co-twin of an affected twin (not recorded which). Here the CDR3 reads CASSLGRDRANTGELFF.